Each of the 7 T cell receptor beta chains below was sequenced from the same sample in a study of technical replicates of blood from a few donors. The assay was immunoSEQ multiplex PCR, and TCRdb's table has in-frame clones only and misses some. The sample includes around 92,000 clones, nearly 97% of them seen just once. Input material: T cells isolated from PBMCs. All receptors derive from a human donor in good health.

The V gene is TRBV11-3, the J gene TRBJ2-7, with a tentative D call TRBD2 (6 bases). The germline CDR1 and CDR2 sequences are SGHNT and YENEEA. This CDR3 has 13 amino acids. The V and J ends lost 0 bases and 10 bases respectively, with 13 bases between them. CDR3: CASSLEVPGEQYF. The CDR3 DNA follows: TGTGCCAGCAGCTTAGAAGTCCCGGGGGAACAGTACTTC. Filled out from reference TRBV11-3 and TRBJ2-7, the complete variable domain reads EAGVVQSPRYKIIEKKQPVAFWCNPISGHNTLYWYLQNLGQGPELLIRYENEEAVDDSQLPKDRFSAERLKGVDSTLKIQPAELGDSAVYLCASSLEVPGEQYFGPGTRLTVT.

This clone was detected only once. This chain connects TRBV5-1 to TRBJ2-7; perhaps TRBD1 as D (6 bases). Trimming took 0 bases from V and 0 from J, leaving 10 bases between them. CDR1 and CDR2 (germline): SGHRS, YFSETQ. This CDR3 contains 15 residues. The CDR3 region is CASSLGQVSSYEQYF. CDR3 bases: TGCGCCAGCAGCTTGGGACAGGTGAGCTCCTACGAGCAGTACTTC.

The chain combines TRBV27 with TRBJ1-2; 9 positions agree with TRBD1. V lost 5 bases, J lost 5 bases, and 9 bases stayed unmatched. The CDR3 extends over 15 amino acids. CDR1 MNHEY and CDR2 SMNVEV come from the germline V gene (reference sequence). CDR3 region: CASSHTGGDIYGYTF. The CDR3 DNA reads TGTGCCAGCAGTCACACAGGGGGCGATATATATGGCTACACCTTC.

V usage is TRBV7-8 and J usage is TRBJ1-5; 8 bases agree with TRBD1. CDR1 is SGHVS and CDR2 is FQNEAQ in the germline V gene. Losses at the gene ends were 11 bases for V and 3 bases for J; bases not matched to a gene: 6. The CDR3 runs to 13 residues. DNA for the CDR3: TGTGCCGGCGGGACAGGACTCAATCAGCCCCAGCATTTT. Translation gives CAGGTGLNQPQHF.

The chain uses TRBV5-1 and TRBJ1-5, with TRBD1 matching 10 bases. Trimming removed 4 bases from V and 6 bases from J; junction bases left unmatched: 4. Per the germline V gene, CDR1 is SGHRS and CDR2 is YFSETQ. This CDR3 is built from 14 residues. The CDR3 spells CASSAGTGVQPQHF. The CDR3 DNA reads TGCGCCAGCAGCGCGGGGACAGGGGTTCAGCCCCAGCATTTT. Using reference TRBV5-1 and TRBJ1-5 for the parts outside the CDR3, the full variable domain is KAGVTQTPRYLIKTRGQQVTLSCSPISGHRSVSWYQQTPGQGLQFLFEYFSETQRNKGNFPGRFSGRQFSNSRSEMNVSTLELGDSALYLCASSAGTGVQPQHFGDGTRLSIL.

The genes are TRBV2 and TRBJ2-7; the D gene is possibly TRBD2 (5 bases). Germline V lookup: CDR1 SNHLY, CDR2 FYNNEI. This CDR3 spans 13 amino acids. The V end was cut by 6 bases, the J end by 4 bases, with 13 bases between. DNA for the CDR3: TGTGCCAGCAGACCGGACTCCCCATACGAGCAGTACTTC. As protein: CASRPDSPYEQYF.

This chain uses TRBV5-3 with TRBJ2-2; the D is unclear. TRBV5-3 is identified as an open reading frame with a role that is uncertain. Deletions cut 6 bases from V and 2 bases from J, with 17 bases between. The CDR3 totals 16 residues. For the CDR3, the DNA is TGTGCCAGAACGTGTATCGCGCGGAGAAACACCGGGGAGCTGTTTTTT. Its protein is CARTCIARRNTGELFF.